The source of this TCR beta chain is a study of blood T cell repertoires in COVID-19. Overall study: Samples of COVID-19 (acute and convalescent) were obtained from the United States, Italy and Spain.

Study processing details: For nucleated cells, counts were estimated from reference gene primer amplification. Clones were sequenced by immunoSEQ multiplex PCR, and TCRdb holds only the in-frame ones, with some missing. V and J calls and clone size come straight from that table; D and trimming were deduced from the DNA. The sample comprises about 270,000 clones, 65% to 90% of which are singletons, and more than 10% rests with the top ten. Material for sequencing was peripheral blood. The TCR was taken from a human donor in a cohort sampled during active COVID-19.

The CDR3 region has the DNA TGTGCCACCAGTGATTTGGGCGTGGGAAGGGGGTGGGCTGAAGCTTTCTTT. Its translation is CATSDLGVGRGWAEAFF. The V gene is TRBV24-1, the J gene TRBJ1-1, with D possibly being TRBD1 (6 bases). The V end lost 0 bases, the J end lost 6 bases, and 19 bases lay between the germline ends. Germline V gene lookup returns CDR1 KGHDR and CDR2 SFDVKD. The CDR3 is made up of 17 amino acids.